The rows below give T cell receptor beta chains drawn from one sample of a study of CD4+ T cells in melanoma. The method was immunoSEQ multiplex PCR; TCRdb's version includes in-frame clones alone and lacks a portion of them. Of about 55,000 clones detected, approximately 70% appear once; the ten largest clones hold roughly 4.4%. Sequenced material: tumor tissue. The receptors here all came from a human donor with melanoma. The CDR3 runs from the conserved cysteine through the conserved F or W. A D gene is named only where the DNA matches it firmly. Clone size is given for some rows only: seen once, a few or many times, or a class if the clone is expanded.

d_call: TRBD2; v_call: TRBV5-1; j_call: TRBJ2-1; clone_size: few; cdr3_nt: TGCGCCAGCAGCTTGGCTGCGGGGGGGCCGGGCGAGCAGTTCTTC; cdr3_aa: CASSLAAGGPGEQFF
d_call: TRBD1; v_call: TRBV7-2; j_call: TRBJ1-2; clone_size: NA; cdr3_nt: TGTGCCAGCAGAAATCCGGGACAGGGAGATGGCTACACCTTC; cdr3_aa: CASRNPGQGDGYTF
d_call: NA; v_call: TRBV6-5; j_call: TRBJ2-7; clone_size: once; cdr3_nt: TGTGCCAGTTGGGACATCAACGAGCAGTACTTC; cdr3_aa: CASWDINEQYF
d_call: TRBD1; v_call: TRBV13; j_call: TRBJ2-5; clone_size: NA; cdr3_nt: TGTGCCAGCAGCTTCCGACAGGGGGCAGTAGTAGAGACCCAGTACTTC; cdr3_aa: CASSFRQGAVVETQYF
d_call: TRBD2; v_call: TRBV4-1; j_call: TRBJ2-3; clone_size: NA; cdr3_nt: TGCGCCAGCAGCCAAAGGGCGGGGGGCGGTAGCACAGATACGCAGTATTTT; cdr3_aa: CASSQRAGGGSTDTQYF
d_call: TRBD1; v_call: TRBV6-6; j_call: TRBJ1-2; clone_size: NA; cdr3_nt: TGTGCCAGCATCCCGGGGACAGCCTATGGCTACACCTTC; cdr3_aa: CASIPGTAYGYTF
d_call: TRBD1; v_call: TRBV28; j_call: TRBJ2-7; clone_size: many; cdr3_nt: TGTGCCAGCTCTCGGACAGGCGGGCACGAGCAGTACTTC; cdr3_aa: CASSRTGGHEQYF
d_call: NA; v_call: TRBV5-1; j_call: TRBJ2-1; clone_size: NA; cdr3_nt: TGCGCCAGCAGCCTTACAGGGATTAGAAATGAGCAGTTCTTC; cdr3_aa: CASSLTGIRNEQFF
d_call: NA; v_call: TRBV7-5; j_call: TRBJ1-1; clone_size: NA; cdr3_nt: TGTGCCAGAAGCTTAGCTCCGGACAGGGCTTGGGACACTGAAGCTTTCTTT; cdr3_aa: CARSLAPDRAWDTEAFF
d_call: NA; v_call: TRBV11-1; j_call: TRBJ2-3; clone_size: NA; cdr3_nt: TGTGCCAGCAGACAAAGGGTGGGCAGCCGCACAGATACGCAGTATTTT; cdr3_aa: CASRQRVGSRTDTQYF
d_call: TRBD1; v_call: TRBV6-5; j_call: TRBJ2-7; clone_size: NA; cdr3_nt: TGTGCCAGCAGTTACCGCCCGACAGGGAGCTACGAGCAGTACTTC; cdr3_aa: CASSYRPTGSYEQYF
d_call: TRBD1; v_call: TRBV7-3; j_call: TRBJ2-7; clone_size: NA; cdr3_nt: TGTGCCAGCAGCCAATATGCCGGGACAGGTTACGAGCAGTACTTC; cdr3_aa: CASSQYAGTGYEQYF
d_call: NA; v_call: TRBV11-2; j_call: TRBJ2-2; clone_size: many; cdr3_nt: TGTGCCAGCAGCTTAGGCACTCCGGGGACCGGGGAGCTGTTTTTT; cdr3_aa: CASSLGTPGTGELFF
d_call: NA; v_call: TRBV7-3; j_call: TRBJ1-6; clone_size: NA; cdr3_nt: TGTGCCAGCAGCCCGAGAGGAGGGAACTCACCCCTCCACTTT; cdr3_aa: CASSPRGGNSPLHF
d_call: TRBD2; v_call: TRBV9; j_call: TRBJ2-7; clone_size: NA; cdr3_nt: TGTGCCAGCAGCGTCTCAGGGACTAGCGGGGTTTTGGTCCACGAGCAGTACTTC; cdr3_aa: CASSVSGTSGVLVHEQYF
d_call: NA; v_call: TRBV7-9; j_call: TRBJ2-5; clone_size: NA; cdr3_nt: TGTGCCAGCAGCTTAAAGTCGCGGGAGACCCAGTACTTC; cdr3_aa: CASSLKSRETQYF
d_call: TRBD1; v_call: TRBV7-6; j_call: TRBJ1-4; clone_size: NA; cdr3_nt: TGTGCCAGCAGCCTAGGGGCAGGGGGCAATGAAAAACTGTTTTTT; cdr3_aa: CASSLGAGGNEKLFF
d_call: NA; v_call: TRBV13; j_call: TRBJ1-4; clone_size: NA; cdr3_nt: TGTGCCAGCAGCCAAGGGACACTTCGGAATGAAAAACTGTTTTTT; cdr3_aa: CASSQGTLRNEKLFF
d_call: NA; v_call: TRBV5-1; j_call: TRBJ1-1; clone_size: once; cdr3_nt: TGCGCCAGCAGCTTGGAGGCAGGAGGAATGAACACTGAAGCTTTCTTT; cdr3_aa: CASSLEAGGMNTEAFF
d_call: TRBD1; v_call: TRBV11-2; j_call: TRBJ1-5; clone_size: few; cdr3_nt: TGTGCCAGCAGCTTAGGAAGCAGGGGACAGGATAGCAATCAGCCCCAGCATTTT; cdr3_aa: CASSLGSRGQDSNQPQHF
d_call: NA; v_call: TRBV6-5; j_call: TRBJ2-2; clone_size: NA; cdr3_nt: TGTGCCAGCAGTTACTTCCAGGCGAACACCGGGGAGCTGTTTTTT; cdr3_aa: CASSYFQANTGELFF
d_call: NA; v_call: TRBV12-1; j_call: TRBJ2-7; clone_size: few; cdr3_nt: TGTGCCAGCAGCTTTCTAGCGGGGGGGCCTCAGCAGTACTTC; cdr3_aa: CASSFLAGGPQQYF
d_call: NA; v_call: TRBV5-1; j_call: TRBJ1-6; clone_size: NA; cdr3_nt: TGCGCCAGCAGCTTAGGGGGTAATAATTCACCCCTCCACTTT; cdr3_aa: CASSLGGNNSPLHF
d_call: TRBD1; v_call: TRBV27; j_call: TRBJ1-2; clone_size: NA; cdr3_nt: TGTGCCAGCAGTAAGCAGGGGGTCTATGGCTACACCTTC; cdr3_aa: CASSKQGVYGYTF
d_call: NA; v_call: TRBV14; j_call: TRBJ2-4; clone_size: few; cdr3_nt: TGTGCCAGCAGCCAAGATCAAAGGGACATTCAGTACTTC; cdr3_aa: CASSQDQRDIQYF
d_call: NA; v_call: TRBV7-9; j_call: TRBJ2-1; clone_size: once; cdr3_nt: TGTGCCAGCAGCCCACACCATAGCAAAAGCTCCTACAATGAGCAGTTCTTC; cdr3_aa: CASSPHHSKSSYNEQFF
d_call: NA; v_call: TRBV5-6; j_call: TRBJ2-3; clone_size: NA; cdr3_nt: TGTGCCAGCAGCTTGGGCCAGGGCGCAGATACGCAGTATTTT; cdr3_aa: CASSLGQGADTQYF
d_call: NA; v_call: TRBV6-6; j_call: TRBJ1-2; clone_size: few; cdr3_nt: TGTGCCAGCAGTTACGTAGGACAGACTGTCTATGGCTACACCTTC; cdr3_aa: CASSYVGQTVYGYTF
d_call: NA; v_call: TRBV4-2; j_call: TRBJ1-6; clone_size: once; cdr3_nt: TGTGCCAGCAGCTCACCAAGCGGGCCAAGCTCCTATAATTCACCCCTCCACTTT; cdr3_aa: CASSSPSGPSSYNSPLHF
d_call: NA; v_call: TRBV5-5; j_call: TRBJ1-5; clone_size: NA; cdr3_nt: TGTGCCAGCAGCCCCACGGGACGGCCCAATCAGCCCCAGCATTTT; cdr3_aa: CASSPTGRPNQPQHF
d_call: NA; v_call: TRBV29-1; j_call: TRBJ2-7; clone_size: many; cdr3_nt: TGCAGCGTTGTAACGGGGGCTCGGGAGCAGTACTTC; cdr3_aa: CSVVTGAREQYF